This T cell receptor beta chain was documented in a study of blood T cell repertoires in COVID-19. Study at large: Researchers got acute and convalescent COVID-19 samples from the United States, Italy and Spain. T cells, B-cell-depleted T cells, or PBMCs supplied cDNA or gDNA.

Trimming took 6 bases from V and 5 from J; bases not matched to a gene: 4. Germline values: CDR1 MNHEY, CDR2 SVGAGI. This CDR3 is built from 12 residues. Some clones are missing from TCRdb's copy, which holds only in-frame ones; the method was immunoSEQ multiplex PCR. This table has some 70,000 clones, 87% appearing once. Material: peripheral blood. The clonotype originates from a man in his fifties or sixties with active COVID-19. The rearrangement joins TRBV6-5 to TRBJ2-7; 7 bases match TRBD1. DNA of the CDR3: TGTGCCAGCAGAACCACAGGGGACGAGCAGTACTTC. Amino acids: CASRTTGDEQYF.